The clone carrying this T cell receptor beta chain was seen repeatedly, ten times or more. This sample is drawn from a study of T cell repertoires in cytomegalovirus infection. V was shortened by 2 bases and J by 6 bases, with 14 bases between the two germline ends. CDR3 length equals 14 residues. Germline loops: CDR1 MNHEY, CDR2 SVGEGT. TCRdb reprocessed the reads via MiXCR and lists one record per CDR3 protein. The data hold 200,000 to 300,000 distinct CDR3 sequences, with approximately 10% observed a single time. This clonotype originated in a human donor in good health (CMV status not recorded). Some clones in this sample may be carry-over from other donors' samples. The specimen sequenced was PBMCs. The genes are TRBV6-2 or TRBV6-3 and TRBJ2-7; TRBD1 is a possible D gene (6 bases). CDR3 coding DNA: TGTGCCAGCAGTTACCAGGGGCAGCGAGCCGAGCAGTACTTC. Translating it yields CASSYQGQRAEQYF.